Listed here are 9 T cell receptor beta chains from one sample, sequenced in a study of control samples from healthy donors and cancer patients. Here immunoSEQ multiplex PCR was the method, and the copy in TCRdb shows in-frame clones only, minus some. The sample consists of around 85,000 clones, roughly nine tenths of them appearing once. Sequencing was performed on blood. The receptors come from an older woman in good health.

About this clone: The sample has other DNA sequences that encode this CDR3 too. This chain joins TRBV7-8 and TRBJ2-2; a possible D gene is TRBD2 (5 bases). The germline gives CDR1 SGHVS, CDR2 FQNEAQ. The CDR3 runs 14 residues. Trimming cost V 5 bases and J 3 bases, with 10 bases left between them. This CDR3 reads CASSPRRDTGELFF. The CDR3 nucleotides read TGTGCCAGCAGCCCTAGGCGGGACACCGGGGAGCTGTTTTTT.

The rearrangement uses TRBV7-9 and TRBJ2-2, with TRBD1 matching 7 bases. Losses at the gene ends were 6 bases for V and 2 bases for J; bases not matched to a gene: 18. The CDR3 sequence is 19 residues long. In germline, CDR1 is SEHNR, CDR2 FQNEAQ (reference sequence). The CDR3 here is CASRLPSRGQQTNTGELFF. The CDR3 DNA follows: TGTGCCAGCAGGCTACCCTCTAGGGGGCAGCAGACAAACACCGGGGAGCTGTTTTTT. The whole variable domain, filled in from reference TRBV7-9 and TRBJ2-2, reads DTGVSQNPRHKITKRGQNVTFRCDPISEHNRLYWYRQTLGQGPEFLTYFQNEAQLEKSRLLSDRFSAERPKGSFSTLEIQRTEQGDSAMYLCASRLPSRGQQTNTGELFFGEGSRLTVL.

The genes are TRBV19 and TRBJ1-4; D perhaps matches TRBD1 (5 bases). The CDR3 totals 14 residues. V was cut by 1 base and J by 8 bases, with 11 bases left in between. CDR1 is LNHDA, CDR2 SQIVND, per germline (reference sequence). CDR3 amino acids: CASSIAGRDEKLFF. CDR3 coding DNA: TGTGCCAGTAGTATAGCCGGGAGGGACGAAAAACTGTTTTTT.

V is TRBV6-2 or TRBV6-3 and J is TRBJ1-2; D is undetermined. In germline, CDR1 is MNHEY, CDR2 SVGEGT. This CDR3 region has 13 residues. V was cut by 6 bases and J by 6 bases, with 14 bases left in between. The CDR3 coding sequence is TGTGCCAGCAGCCCACGACCCCGACATGGCTACACCTTC. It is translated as CASSPRPRHGYTF.

The DNA of the CDR3 is TGTGCCAGTAGCCCATCCCCCGACAGGTACCAAGAGACCCAGTACTTC. Translation: CASSPSPDRYQETQYF. The chain carries TRBV19 and TRBJ2-5; D might be TRBD1 (6 bases). The germline gives CDR1 LNHDA, CDR2 SQIVND (reference sequence). Trimming removed 6 bases from V and 0 bases from J, with 17 bases in between. The CDR3 contains 16 residues.

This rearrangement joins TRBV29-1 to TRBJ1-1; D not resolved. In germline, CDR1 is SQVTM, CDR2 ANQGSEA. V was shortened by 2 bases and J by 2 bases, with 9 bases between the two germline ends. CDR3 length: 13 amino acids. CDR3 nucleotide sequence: TGCAGCGTTGAATTGTCACTAAACACTGAAGCTTTCTTT. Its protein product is CSVELSLNTEAFF. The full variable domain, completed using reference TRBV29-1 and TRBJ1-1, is SAVISQKPSRDICQRGTSLTIQCQVDSQVTMMFWYRQQPGQSLTLIATANQGSEATYESGFVIDKFPISRPNLTFSTLTVSNMSPEDSSIYLCSVELSLNTEAFFGQGTRLTVV.

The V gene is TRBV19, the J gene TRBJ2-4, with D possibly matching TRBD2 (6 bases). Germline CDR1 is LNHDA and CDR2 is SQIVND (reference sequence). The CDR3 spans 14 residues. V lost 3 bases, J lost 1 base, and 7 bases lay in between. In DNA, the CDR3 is TGTGCCAGTAGTATCCGGGGGGCCAAAAACATTCAGTACTTC. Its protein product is CASSIRGAKNIQYF.

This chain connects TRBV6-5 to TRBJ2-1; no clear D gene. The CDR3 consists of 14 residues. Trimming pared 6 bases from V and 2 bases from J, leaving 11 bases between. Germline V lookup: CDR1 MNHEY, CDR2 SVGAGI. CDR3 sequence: CASSPRMAYNEQFF. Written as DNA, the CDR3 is TGTGCCAGCAGCCCCAGGATGGCCTACAATGAGCAGTTCTTC.

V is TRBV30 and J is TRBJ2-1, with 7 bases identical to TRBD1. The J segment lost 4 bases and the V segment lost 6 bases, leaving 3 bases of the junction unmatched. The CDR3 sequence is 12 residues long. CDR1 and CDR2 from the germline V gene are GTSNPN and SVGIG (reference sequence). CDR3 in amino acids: CACKGAYNEQFF. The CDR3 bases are TGTGCCTGTAAGGGGGCATACAATGAGCAGTTCTTC.